Reported below is one TCR beta chain. What it binds is unknown. CDR1 is SGHDT, CDR2 YYEEEE, per germline. The trim removed 2 bases at V and 3 bases at J, leaving 2 bases unmatched. The CDR3 has 14 amino acids. The sample originates from a study of graft-versus-host responses after intestinal transplantation. Background on the study: Anti-thymocyte globulin induction preceded about 3 years of tacrolimus and steroid maintenance in all recipients. Overall study findings and caveats: Some GvH clones appeared in ileal mucosa or blood before recipient bone marrow. Clonal ratios of graft-versus-host to host-versus-graft in allografts were high for patients exhibiting graft-donor T cell macrochimerism.

TCRdb keeps only in-frame clones here, not all; method: immunoSEQ multiplex PCR. In the table there are tens of thousands of clones, around 84% of which are singletons. The input for sequencing was unstimulated CD4+ T cells sorted from spleen or lymph node cells, taken before transplant. This chain uses TRBV5-6 with TRBJ2-1; 7 bases align to TRBD1. The TCR was taken from a human donor who was the organ donor for an intestinal transplant. DNA of the CDR3: TGTGCCAGCAGCTTAGGGACAGTCTACAATGAGCAGTTCTTC. This translates into CASSLGTVYNEQFF.